The clone carrying this TCR beta chain was seen only a few times. Its antigen is not identified. The sample originates from a study of early T cells in non-severe SARS-CoV-2 infection. Individual cDNA molecules received unique molecular identifiers. TCRdb recomputed calls from the 5' RACE reads with MiXCR, one row per CDR3 protein. The table records tens of thousands of distinct CDR3 sequences, about 13% of them present only once. Findings and limits, study-wide: VDJdb-based annotation leaned toward anti-spike CD8 responses and missed private and CD4 specificities.

This TCR came from an adult who was a healthcare worker with PCR-confirmed SARS-CoV-2 infection or an uninfected control (not recorded which). Sequenced sample: whole blood.

The CDR3 nucleotides read TGCGCCAGCAGCCAAGATCTCGCAGGCAGGACCCTCCTAGCTAACTATGGCTACACCTTC. It is translated as CASSQDLAGRTLLANYGYTF. V is TRBV4-1 and J is TRBJ1-2; D unclear. The CDR3 is made up of 20 amino acids. Trimming removed 0 bases at V and 0 bases at J, with 23 bases between. Germline CDR1 and CDR2: MGHRA and YSYEKL.